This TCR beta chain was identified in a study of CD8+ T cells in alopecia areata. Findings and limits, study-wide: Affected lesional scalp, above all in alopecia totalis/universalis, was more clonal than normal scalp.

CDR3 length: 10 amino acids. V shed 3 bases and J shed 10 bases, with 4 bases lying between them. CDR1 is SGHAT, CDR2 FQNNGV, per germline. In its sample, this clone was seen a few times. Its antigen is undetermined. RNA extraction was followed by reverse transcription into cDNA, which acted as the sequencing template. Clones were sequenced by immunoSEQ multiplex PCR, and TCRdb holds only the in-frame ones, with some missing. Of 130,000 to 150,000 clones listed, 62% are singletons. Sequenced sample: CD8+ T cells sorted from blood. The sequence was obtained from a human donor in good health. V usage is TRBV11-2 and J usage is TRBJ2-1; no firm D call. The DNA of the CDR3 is TGTGCCAGCAGCTTTACCGAGCAGTTCTTC. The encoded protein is CASSFTEQFF.